The clone carrying this TCR beta chain was seen more than once but under ten times. The data belong to a study of blood T cell repertoires in COVID-19. Participant age was roughly 18 to 90 years, and participants resided in fewer than 25 US areas. Clones were sequenced by immunoSEQ multiplex PCR, and TCRdb holds only the in-frame ones, with some missing. The table shows a few hundred thousand clones, with around 89% occurring only once. The clonotype was recovered from a woman aged 40 to 49 who had recovered from COVID-19. What was sequenced was PBMCs or T cells enriched from blood (not recorded which).

CDR3 coding DNA: TGTGCCAGCAGCGTAAGATGGGCCTCTGAGCAGTTCTTC. Translated: CASSVRWASEQFF. This chain connects TRBV9 to TRBJ2-1; D gene uncertain. The germline gives CDR1 SGDLS, CDR2 YYNGEE. Between the trimmed V and J ends, which lost 1 base and 9 bases, there was a span of 11 bases. The CDR3 sequence is 13 residues long.